A single sample gave rise to the 24 T cell receptor beta chains below, sequenced in a study of shared clonotypes between healthy human individuals. Assay: immunoSEQ multiplex PCR; the TCRdb copy retains only in-frame clones and omits some. Altogether about 2 million clones are present, approximately 95% being singletons, with the ten largest covering 0.13%. Sequenced: naive CD4+ T cells sorted from blood. Subset here: CD45RA+ positively selected. These TCRs come from a man aged 18 to 29 in good health.

CDR3 amino acids: CASSYSEARPPLHF. The DNA of the CDR3 is TGTGCCAGCAGTTACTCTGAGGCGCGGCCACCCCTCCACTTT. The V gene is TRBV6-5, the J gene TRBJ1-6; D is uncertain. Trimming cost V 0 bases and J 11 bases, with 11 bases left between them. The CDR3 sequence is 14 residues long. Germline CDR1 is MNHEY and CDR2 is SVGAGI.

Comments on this clone: This sample includes further DNA sequences coding for the same CDR3. This rearrangement joins TRBV6-5 to TRBJ2-7; the D is unclear. Germline V lookup: CDR1 MNHEY, CDR2 SVGAGI. This CDR3 contains 13 residues. Trimming took 8 bases from V and 4 from J, leaving 15 bases between them. CDR3 loop: CASSPGSPYEQYF. The DNA of the CDR3 is TGTGCCAGCTCCCCCGGCAGCCCTTACGAGCAGTACTTC.

The V call is TRBV7-2, the J call TRBJ2-7; possible D gene TRBD1, 6 bases. The CDR3 sequence is 12 residues long. Per germline, CDR1 SGHTA and CDR2 FQGNSA. Trimming pared 6 bases from V and 6 bases from J, leaving 12 bases between. CDR3 loop: CASSFQGGEQYF. The CDR3 coding sequence is TGTGCCAGCAGTTTCCAAGGGGGCGAGCAGTACTTC.

The sample holds one count of this clone. The chain has TRBV7-2 and TRBJ2-1; possible D gene TRBD2, 7 bases. Trimming left V 4 bases short and J 10 bases short, with 20 bases between. The CDR3 covers 15 residues. Per germline, CDR1 SGHTA and CDR2 FQGNSA. The CDR3 loop reads CASSSFAGVQGEQFF. The DNA for the CDR3 is TGTGCCAGCAGCTCCTTTGCGGGGGTCCAGGGGGAGCAGTTCTTC.

This chain links TRBV6-5 with TRBJ2-7; the D gene is possibly TRBD1 (5 bases). V was clipped by 2 bases and J by 2 bases, with 13 bases between them. Germline CDR1 is MNHEY and CDR2 is SVGAGI. The CDR3 is 15 residues long. The DNA for the CDR3 is TGTGCCAGCAGTTACCTACAGGCACTACCCTACGAGCAGTACTTC. As protein: CASSYLQALPYEQYF.

This clone was recorded only once. The chain recombines TRBV7-2 with TRBJ2-5; 8 positions match TRBD1. This CDR3 contains 14 residues. Trimming cost V 4 bases and J 5 bases; bases outside gene matches: 6. Germline loops: CDR1 SGHTA, CDR2 FQGNSA. CDR3 sequence reads: CASSSWTGKETQYF. In DNA, the CDR3 is TGTGCCAGCAGCTCCTGGACAGGGAAGGAGACCCAGTACTTC.

The chain uses TRBV14 and TRBJ2-7; TRBD1 agrees at 9 bases. The CDR3 consists of 15 residues. CDR1 and CDR2 from the germline V gene are SGHDN and FVKESK. V trimming: 3 bases; J trimming: 6 bases; junction bases outside the gene matches: 9. The CDR3 sequence is CASSHVGDRAVEQYF. The CDR3 nucleotides read TGTGCCAGCAGCCACGTGGGGGACAGGGCGGTCGAGCAGTACTTC. The full variable domain, completed using reference TRBV14 and TRBJ2-7, is EAGVTQFPSHSVIEKGQTVTLRCDPISGHDNLYWYRRVMGKEIKFLLHFVKESKQDESGMPNNRFLAERTGGTYSTLKVQPAELEDSGVYFCASSHVGDRAVEQYFGPGTRLTVT.

The sample holds one count of this clone. The chain has TRBV5-1 and TRBJ2-1, with a possible D match to TRBD1 (7 bases). Trimming pared 4 bases from V and 2 bases from J, leaving 16 bases between. This CDR3 comprises 16 residues. Per the germline V gene, CDR1 is SGHRS and CDR2 is YFSETQ. The CDR3 here is CASSAQGGSAYNEQFF. Here the CDR3 DNA reads TGCGCCAGCAGCGCCCAGGGGGGCTCCGCCTACAATGAGCAGTTCTTC.

This clone was observed a single time. V gene TRBV5-1 combines with J gene TRBJ2-7, with D perhaps TRBD2 (6 bases). CDR1 is SGHRS, CDR2 YFSETQ, per germline. This CDR3 is 14 amino acids long. V was clipped by 3 bases and J by 3 bases, with 13 bases between them. CDR3 in amino acids: CASSSRSGVYEQYF. In DNA form, the CDR3 reads TGCGCCAGCAGCTCAAGATCGGGAGTCTACGAGCAGTACTTC.

This rearrangement joins TRBV6-1 to TRBJ2-4, with TRBD1 as a possible D gene (6 bases). CDR3 size: 14 residues. Trimming removed 8 bases from V and 1 base from J, with 12 bases in between. CDR1 is MNHNS, CDR2 SASEGT, per germline. The CDR3 DNA is TGTGCCAGCGCTGGACAGATGGCCAAAAACATTCAGTACTTC. This gives the protein CASAGQMAKNIQYF.

The chain recombines TRBV9 with TRBJ2-1; 8 bases match TRBD1. Trimming at V came to 4 bases and at J to 13 bases, leaving 13 bases not matched to a gene. Looked up from germline, CDR1 is SGDLS and CDR2 is YYNGEE. The length of the CDR3 is 14 residues. Here the CDR3 DNA reads TGTGCCAGCAGCATTTACCGGGACAGGCGATACCAGTTCTTC. Translation gives CASSIYRDRRYQFF. The full variable domain, with the rest looked up from reference TRBV9 and TRBJ2-1, is DSGVTQTPKHLITATGQRVTLRCSPRSGDLSVYWYQQSLDQGLQFLIQYYNGEERAKGNILERFSAQQFPDLHSELNLSSLELGDSALYFCASSIYRDRRYQFFGPGTRLTVL.

CDR3 DNA: TGTGCCAGCAGCTTAGCCGAGGCAGTTCAAGAGACCCAGTACTTC. It specifies CASSLAEAVQETQYF. The genes are TRBV7-6 and TRBJ2-5; no clear D gene. The V end lost 0 bases, the J end lost 2 bases, and 10 bases lay between the germline ends. The CDR3 consists of 15 residues. Per the germline V gene, CDR1 is SGHVS and CDR2 is FNYEAQ.

The V gene is TRBV30, the J gene TRBJ1-1; D uncertain. Germline-derived CDR1 and CDR2 are GTSNPN and SVGIG (reference sequence). The CDR3 covers 14 residues. Deletions cut 0 bases from V and 5 bases from J, with 13 bases between. CDR3: CAWSVGRFRTEAFF. CDR3 nucleotides: TGTGCCTGGAGTGTTGGGAGGTTTCGTACTGAAGCTTTCTTT.

The CDR3 coding sequence is TGTGCCAGCAGCCTACAGGGGGGTGATGAAAAACTGTTTTTT. Amino acids: CASSLQGGDEKLFF. The chain recombines TRBV7-9 with TRBJ1-4; 8 nucleotides align to TRBD1. This CDR3 comprises 14 residues. Looked up from germline, CDR1 is SEHNR and CDR2 is FQNEAQ (reference sequence). The J segment lost 6 bases and the V segment lost 5 bases, leaving 5 bases of the junction unmatched.

The chain is built from TRBV14 and TRBJ1-1; D might be TRBD1 (5 bases). V was cut by 4 bases and J by 11 bases, with 17 bases left in between. This CDR3 has 13 amino acids. The germline V gene encodes CDR1 SGHDN and CDR2 FVKESK. CDR3 in amino acids: CASSPDLGVTAFF. The CDR3 bases are TGTGCCAGCAGCCCAGATCTAGGGGTCACGGCTTTCTTT.

The chain carries TRBV27 and TRBJ1-6, with D possibly matching TRBD1 (5 bases). V was clipped by 5 bases and J by 2 bases, with 10 bases between them. CDR1 is MNHEY and CDR2 is SMNVEV in the germline V gene (reference sequence). The CDR3 spans 15 residues. In nucleotides, the CDR3 is TGTGCCAGCAGTGCTAGGGGCCCCTATAATTCACCCCTCCACTTT. Translation gives CASSARGPYNSPLHF.

The chain links TRBV6-5 to TRBJ1-2; perhaps TRBD1 as D (5 bases). This CDR3 is built from 15 residues. V was shortened by 2 bases and J by 1 base, with 11 bases between the two germline ends. The V gene's germline CDR1 is MNHEY and CDR2 SVGAGI. Written as DNA, the CDR3 is TGTGCCAGCAGTTACGTAGGTGGGGGTAACTATGGCTACACCTTC. Translation gives CASSYVGGGNYGYTF.

This chain links TRBV5-1 with TRBJ2-7; the D gene is possibly TRBD1 (6 bases). Trimming stripped 0 bases from V and 3 bases from J, with 16 bases between. This CDR3 contains 16 residues. Germline V gene sequence: CDR1 SGHRS, CDR2 YFSETQ. CDR3 sequence reads: CASSLGLWDNRYEQYF. Here the CDR3 DNA reads TGCGCCAGCAGCTTGGGCTTATGGGACAATCGCTACGAGCAGTACTTC.

This clone was picked up a small number of times. This same CDR3 is encoded by further DNA sequences in the sample. The V call is TRBV6-5, the J call TRBJ2-7, with 10 bases lining up with TRBD1. V was pared by 0 bases and J by 3 bases, with 2 bases of the junction left unmatched. CDR1 is MNHEY and CDR2 is SVGAGI in the germline V gene. CDR3 length equals 15 residues. The CDR3 sequence: CASSYSWTGGYEQYF. As DNA, the CDR3 is TGTGCCAGCAGTTACTCGTGGACAGGGGGCTACGAGCAGTACTTC.

This chain uses TRBV30 with TRBJ1-5, with D tentatively TRBD1 (6 bases). The CDR3 loop spans 14 amino acids. Germline lookup yields CDR1 GTSNPN and CDR2 SVGIG (reference sequence). The V end was cut by 1 base, the J end by 3 bases, with 10 bases between. The CDR3 region has the DNA TGTGCCTGGAGTGACGGACAGTTCAATCAGCCCCAGCATTTT. It yields the protein CAWSDGQFNQPQHF.

The chain is built from TRBV5-4 and TRBJ2-7; possibly TRBD2 for D (7 bases). V lost 7 bases, J lost 4 bases, and 15 bases lay in between. The germline CDR1 and CDR2 sequences are SGHNT and YYREEE (reference sequence). The CDR3 contains 13 residues. CDR3: CASSEGGGYEQYF. DNA of the CDR3: TGTGCCAGCTCCGAGGGGGGGGGTTACGAGCAGTACTTC. The full variable domain, in which reference TRBV5-4 and TRBJ2-7 provide the parts outside the CDR3, is ETGVTQSPTHLIKTRGQQVTLRCSSQSGHNTVSWYQQALGQGPQFIFQYYREEENGRGNFPPRFSGLQFPNYSSELNVNALELDDSALYLCASSEGGGYEQYFGPGTRLTVT.

This sequence joins TRBV28 and TRBJ2-5; D is uncertain. Germline CDR1 is MDHEN and CDR2 is SYDVKM. This CDR3 spans 11 amino acids. V lost 5 bases and J lost 3, with 4 bases in between. Written as DNA, the CDR3 is TGTGCCAGCAGTCGGAAAGAGACCCAGTACTTC. This gives the protein CASSRKETQYF.

The chain combines TRBV7-6 with TRBJ1-1, with 7 bases that match TRBD1. The ends lost 2 bases at V and 8 bases at J; junction bases unmatched: 5. Per germline, CDR1 SGHVS and CDR2 FNYEAQ. CDR3 length: 13 residues. The CDR3 DNA is TGTGCCAGCAGCTTATCGGGACAGAAAGAAGCTTTCTTT. It specifies CASSLSGQKEAFF.

V usage is TRBV7-2 and J usage is TRBJ2-7, with 7 nucleotides matching TRBD2. The CDR3 is 15 amino acids. CDR1 and CDR2 (germline): SGHTA, FQGNSA. Losses at the gene ends were 0 bases for V and 5 bases for J; bases not matched to a gene: 7. CDR3 DNA: TGTGCCAGCAGCTTAGCGGGAGGGAGCGGGAACGAGCAGTACTTC. Protein: CASSLAGGSGNEQYF.